This is a list of T cell receptor beta chains from one sample in a study of blood T cell repertoires in COVID-19. Profiling relied on immunoSEQ multiplex PCR, and the TCRdb table lists in-frame clones only, not all of them. The table lists a few hundred thousand clones, about 86% of them singletons, with under 3% in the top ten. The sample consisted of peripheral blood. The receptors here all came from a man aged 50 to 59 with active or convalescent COVID-19. Both conserved end residues are part of each CDR3. Each record gives: J gene, V gene, clone size, D gene, CDR3 DNA, CDR3 protein. A D gene is named only where the DNA matches it firmly. Size is omitted from some rows. Given values are once, few, many or a class for expanded clones.

>TRBJ2-3|TRBV5-4|NA|TRBD2
TGTGCCAGCAGCTTGGATAGCGGGAGCAATACGCAGTATTTT
CASSLDSGSNTQYF
>TRBJ1-1|TRBV11-3|NA|NA
TGTGCCAGCAGCTCCTCCAGGGGCCCCAACACTGAAGCTTTCTTT
CASSSSRGPNTEAFF
>TRBJ2-7|TRBV28|NA|NA
TGTGCCAGCCCTCCCGGGGGCAGACTAGCTCTATCCTACGAGCAGTACTTC
CASPPGGRLALSYEQYF
>TRBJ1-5|TRBV2|NA|NA
TGTGCCAGCTACAGGGAAATCGGCAATCAGCCCCAGCATTTT
CASYREIGNQPQHF
>TRBJ2-3|TRBV5-1|NA|TRBD2
TGCGCCAGCAGCAAAGGAACTAGCGGGAGGGCCTCAGATACGCAGTATTTT
CASSKGTSGRASDTQYF
>TRBJ2-6|TRBV5-1|NA|NA
TGCGCCAGCAGCTTGCCAGGAACCTCTGGGGCCAACGTCCTGACTTTC
CASSLPGTSGANVLTF
>TRBJ1-2|TRBV4-1|NA|NA
TGCGCCAGCAGCCAAGATCAGCGCCTCCACTATGGCTACACCTTC
CASSQDQRLHYGYTF
>TRBJ2-4|TRBV7-9|NA|NA
TGTGCCAGCAGCTTAGGGCTGACCAAAAACATTCAGTACTTC
CASSLGLTKNIQYF
>TRBJ2-7|TRBV13|NA|TRBD2
TGTGCCAGCAGCCCCCCAGCGGGAGGGACCTACGAGCAGTACTTC
CASSPPAGGTYEQYF
>TRBJ1-1|TRBV5-1|NA|NA
TGCGCCAGCAGCTTAGCTGAAAGGGGGGAAGCTTTCTTT
CASSLAERGEAFF
>TRBJ1-2|TRBV7-2|NA|NA
TGTGCCAGCAGCGGAGCGGTAGGGGGTTATGGCTACACCTTC
CASSGAVGGYGYTF
>TRBJ1-2|TRBV7-8|once|NA
TGTGCCAGCAGCTCGACCAGGCCTCCCCAACTCTATGGCTACACCTTC
CASSSTRPPQLYGYTF
>TRBJ2-3|TRBV11-2|NA|NA
TGTGCCAGCAGCTTAGAACTTCCCCGCGGGGATACGCAGTATTTT
CASSLELPRGDTQYF
>TRBJ2-7|TRBV7-9|NA|TRBD2
TGTGCCAGCAGCTACAGCGGACTAGCGGGCGAGCAGTACTTC
CASSYSGLAGEQYF
>TRBJ2-7|TRBV28|NA|TRBD1
TGTGCCAGCAGTTTTGCAGGGGGTTTCTCCTACGAGCAGTACTTC
CASSFAGGFSYEQYF
>TRBJ1-6|TRBV19|NA|NA
TGTGCCAGTACCCCGGGGGGGCATAATTCACCCCTCCACTTT
CASTPGGHNSPLHF
>TRBJ2-1|TRBV3-1/TRBV3-2|NA|NA
TGTGCCAGCAGCCCCTTGTCGCGGGGCCGCGGGGATGAGCAGTTCTTC
CASSPLSRGRGDEQFF
>TRBJ1-4|TRBV7-2|NA|NA
TGTGCCAGCAGCTTATGGGCAGACCCTGGTGAAAAACTGTTTTTT
CASSLWADPGEKLFF
>TRBJ1-1|TRBV11-2|NA|TRBD1
TGTGCCAGCAGGGAGGCCTACAGGGGGATGAACACTGAAGCTTTCTTT
CASREAYRGMNTEAFF
>TRBJ2-3|TRBV28|few|NA
TGTGCCAGCAGTGGGAGCGGGACAGATACGCAGTATTTT
CASSGSGTDTQYF
>TRBJ1-2|TRBV2|few|NA
TGTGCCAGCAGTGCAGGCACAGGGCGCGGAGGCTACACCTTC
CASSAGTGRGGYTF
>TRBJ2-1|TRBV28|few|TRBD1
TGTGCCAGCAGTTACCCCTCCCAGCAGGGGGTATCCTACAATGAGCAGTTCTTC
CASSYPSQQGVSYNEQFF
>TRBJ1-1|TRBV11-2|NA|NA
TGTGCCAGCAGCTTAGTTTCTAGGATGAACACTGAAGCTTTCTTT
CASSLVSRMNTEAFF
>TRBJ2-2|TRBV10-3|NA|TRBD1
TGTGCCATCAGTGGGCGGGACAGGGGGGACACCGGGGAGCTGTTTTTT
CAISGRDRGDTGELFF
>TRBJ1-2|TRBV29-1|NA|NA
TGCAGCGTGGGGGAGGGGGATTACTATGGCTACACCTTC
CSVGEGDYYGYTF
>TRBJ2-5|TRBV29-1|NA|TRBD1
TGCAGCGTTGACGACAGGGGGCAAGAGACCCAGTACTTC
CSVDDRGQETQYF
>TRBJ1-5|TRBV18|NA|NA
TGTGCCACCTGTCCCGACTCCAATCAGCCCCAGCATTTT
CATCPDSNQPQHF
>TRBJ2-5|TRBV12-3/TRBV12-4|few|TRBD1
TGTGCCAGCACCTCGGACAGGCAAGAGACCCAGTACTTC
CASTSDRQETQYF
>TRBJ1-3|TRBV2|NA|NA
TGTGCCAGCGCATCAGGCTCTGGAAACACCATATATTTT
CASASGSGNTIYF
>TRBJ2-1|TRBV24-1|NA|TRBD1
TGTGCCACCAGTGATCCTCCGGGACAGGGGGCTAATGAGCAGTTCTTC
CATSDPPGQGANEQFF
>TRBJ2-3|TRBV27|NA|TRBD2
TGTGCCAGCAGTTTCGATCCTAGCGGGGGGACAGATACGCAGTATTTT
CASSFDPSGGTDTQYF
>TRBJ1-6|TRBV28|few|NA
TGTGCCAGCACGACCGGGATGAAGAATTCACCCCTCCACTTT
CASTTGMKNSPLHF
>TRBJ2-1|TRBV5-3|NA|NA
TGTGCCAGAAGCTTTAACAGAGACAATGAGCAGTTCTTC
CARSFNRDNEQFF
>TRBJ2-3|TRBV6-4|NA|TRBD2
TGTGCCAGCAGTGTTGGCGGGAGAAACACAGATACGCAGTATTTT
CASSVGGRNTDTQYF
>TRBJ1-2|TRBV7-9|NA|TRBD1
TGTGCCAGCAGGAGTCGGACAGGGGGTGGCTACACCTTC
CASRSRTGGGYTF
>TRBJ1-2|TRBV6-2/TRBV6-3|NA|TRBD1
TGTGCCAGCAGTTACGGACCGGGACAGGGACAGGGATATGGCTACACCTTC
CASSYGPGQGQGYGYTF
>TRBJ1-5|TRBV15|once|NA
TGTGCCACCAGCTTACAGGGTAGCAATCAGCCCCAGCATTTT
CATSLQGSNQPQHF
>TRBJ2-3|TRBV19|NA|NA
TGTGCCAGTAGACTTACCCCTGGCACAGATACGCAGTATTTT
CASRLTPGTDTQYF
>TRBJ1-1|TRBV6-5|NA|TRBD1
TGTGCCAGCAGTTTGGGACAGGCCGCCAAAGAAGCTTTCTTT
CASSLGQAAKEAFF
>TRBJ1-5|TRBV7-9|few|NA
TGTGCCAGCAGCTTGGGGCCCAATCAGCCCCAGCATTTT
CASSLGPNQPQHF
>TRBJ2-6|TRBV19|NA|NA
TGTGCCAGTAGTACAGGCAGTAGCTCTGGGGCCAACGTCCTGACTTTC
CASSTGSSSGANVLTF
>TRBJ1-1|TRBV5-4|NA|NA
TGTGCCAGCAGCCGAGTAGTGAACACTGAAGCTTTCTTT
CASSRVVNTEAFF
>TRBJ1-2|TRBV20-1|NA|NA
TGCAGTGCTAGTGGAGGATATAGTGGCTACACCTTC
CSASGGYSGYTF
>TRBJ2-1|TRBV5-1|NA|NA
TGCGCCGTCAAACGCGGGGAGTACAATGAGCAGTTCTTC
CAVKRGEYNEQFF
>TRBJ1-1|TRBV19|NA|NA
TGTGCCAGTAGTATAGTATGGGCGGGGATCGGCACTGAAGCTTTCTTT
CASSIVWAGIGTEAFF
>TRBJ2-7|TRBV9|NA|TRBD1
TGTGCCAGCAGCATTACAGGGGGTTCCTCCTACGAGCAGTACTTC
CASSITGGSSYEQYF
>TRBJ1-3|TRBV7-2|NA|NA
TGTGCCAGCAGCTTAGCGAGGCAGGGAAACACCATATATTTT
CASSLARQGNTIYF
>TRBJ1-3|TRBV25-1|NA|NA
TGTGCCAGCAGTGAATTGGGCACTTCTGGAAACACCATATATTTT
CASSELGTSGNTIYF
>TRBJ1-1|TRBV6-5|NA|NA
TGTGCCAGCATTTGGGGGGGGCGGACTGAAGCTTTCTTT
CASIWGGRTEAFF